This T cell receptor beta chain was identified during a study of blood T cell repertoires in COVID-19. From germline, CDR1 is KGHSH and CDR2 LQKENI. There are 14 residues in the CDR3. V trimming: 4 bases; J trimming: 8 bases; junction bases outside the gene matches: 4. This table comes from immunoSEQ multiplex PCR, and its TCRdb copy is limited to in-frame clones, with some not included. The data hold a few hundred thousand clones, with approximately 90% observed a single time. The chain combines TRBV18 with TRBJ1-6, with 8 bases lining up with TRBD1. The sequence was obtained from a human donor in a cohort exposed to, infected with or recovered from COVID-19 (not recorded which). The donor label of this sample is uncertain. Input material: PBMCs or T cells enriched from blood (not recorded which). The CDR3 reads CASSLGQGDSPLHF. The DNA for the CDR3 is TGTGCCAGCTCACTAGGACAGGGAGATTCACCCCTCCACTTT.